This TCR beta chain was identified during a study of early T cells in non-severe SARS-CoV-2 infection. Overall study context: Chains from this unsorted whole-blood bulk RNA could not be paired.

This clonotype came up a few times. Its antigen is unknown. The study's findings and limits: CD4 and private specificities were missed by VDJdb matching, which favored anti-spike CD8 responses.

V lost 0 bases, J lost 5 bases, and 13 bases lay in between. The CDR3 contains 16 residues. CDR1 and CDR2 (germline): LGHNA, YNFKEQ. Tagging with unique molecular identifiers was applied to individual cDNA molecules. TCRdb processed the 5' RACE reads anew with MiXCR; each CDR3 protein has one entry. This sample has 120,000 or so distinct CDR3 sequences, with 10% to 15% found just once. This clonotype was sampled from an adult who was a healthcare worker with PCR-confirmed SARS-CoV-2 infection or an uninfected control (not recorded which). The source material was whole blood, sampled at baseline. This rearrangement joins TRBV4-2 to TRBJ1-4; maybe TRBD1 (6 bases). CDR3 residues: CASSQDHGGGNEKLFF. In DNA form, the CDR3 reads TGTGCCAGCAGCCAAGATCACGGGGGGGGCAATGAAAAACTGTTTTTT.